This T cell receptor beta chain appears in the sequencing data of a study of T cell repertoires in cytomegalovirus infection (dated by TCRdb to the late 2010s). Study-wide context: Donor HLA type was relevant to the analysis, because carriage of CMV infection together with the matching HLA type was indicated by public TCR beta signatures.

Results the study describes overall, beyond this receptor: The ex vivo response was dominated by HLA-C-restricted CMV-specific TCR beta clonotypes, which also provided the single most frequent clonotype in two of eight donors. Carriers of CMV infection plus the relevant HLA type were discriminated by the cumulative frequency of public TCR beta family members in the study cohort and in an independent roughly 380-donor cohort.

On this clonotype: The antigen it binds to is not known. Qualities for individual bases were not recorded, and no much larger clone is one base off.

CDR1 SNHLY and CDR2 FYNNEI are derived from the germline V gene. Reading from cysteine to phenylalanine, the CDR3 counts 15 amino acids. Only the CDR3 part of the read is kept: 45 bases, read in frame from the first base. V is clipped by 2 bases and J by 0 bases, and the sequence between their germline boundaries is 5 bases long. For sequencing, an Illumina HiSeq 1500 was employed. In TCRdb, the public reads were trimmed at Q25 with fastp and aligned with MiXCR, with productive beta chains retained. Every CDR3 protein is listed once, alongside the most common genes and DNA of its rows. The sample table contains roughly 150,000 distinct CDR3 sequences; only one count was recorded for roughly a quarter of them. The top ten constitute about a tenth of the sample.

Sequenced material: PBMCs. This TCR was recovered from a human donor in good health (CMV status not recorded). Some clones in this sample may be carry-over from other donors' samples. This chain is built from TRBV2 and TRBJ2-6; the D gene assignment is ambiguous. The nucleotides are TGTGCCAGCAGTGAATTAATCTCTGGGGCCAACGTCCTGACTTTC. This sequence encodes CASSELISGANVLTF.